This T cell receptor beta chain was sequenced for a study of regulatory T cells in long-lasting Graves disease. To make TCR beta libraries, researchers used iRepertoire HTBI primers and Arm-PCR of CDR3 regions. TCRdb ran MiXCR on the multiplex PCR reads and lists one entry per CDR3 protein. In the table there are 400,000 to 650,000 distinct CDR3 sequences, about 16% of which are singletons. The CDR3 covers 14 residues. V dropped 6 bases and J dropped 0 bases, with 11 bases sitting between them. Germline lookup yields CDR1 MDHEN and CDR2 SYDVKM. Time point noted: newly diagnosed GD, antithyroid drugs for less than 3 months. The TCR library was prepared using RNA isolated from PBMCs. Ten or more counts support this clonotype. These data were likewise used in another study, on T cells in Graves' hyperthyroidism and ophthalmopathy.

V is TRBV28 and J is TRBJ1-1; possibly TRBD1 for D (5 bases). Sequenced here: peripheral blood mononuclear cells (PBMCs), sampled at new diagnosis, from a patient treated with antithyroid drugs. The receptor comes from a woman aged 40 to 65 with Graves disease. CDR3 region: CASSGGRMNTEAFF. Here the CDR3 DNA reads TGTGCCAGCAGCGGGGGACGGATGAACACTGAAGCTTTCTTT.